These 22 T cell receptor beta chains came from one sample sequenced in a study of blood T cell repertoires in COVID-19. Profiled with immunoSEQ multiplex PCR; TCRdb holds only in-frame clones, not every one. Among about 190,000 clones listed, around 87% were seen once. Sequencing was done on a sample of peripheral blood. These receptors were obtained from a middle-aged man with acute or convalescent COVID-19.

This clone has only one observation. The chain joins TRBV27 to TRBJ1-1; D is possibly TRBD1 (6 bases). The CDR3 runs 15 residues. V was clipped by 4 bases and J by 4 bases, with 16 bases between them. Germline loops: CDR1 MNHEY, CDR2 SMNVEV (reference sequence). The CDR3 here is CASSYLTGLGTEAFF. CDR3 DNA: TGTGCCAGCAGTTACCTTACAGGGTTAGGCACTGAAGCTTTCTTT.

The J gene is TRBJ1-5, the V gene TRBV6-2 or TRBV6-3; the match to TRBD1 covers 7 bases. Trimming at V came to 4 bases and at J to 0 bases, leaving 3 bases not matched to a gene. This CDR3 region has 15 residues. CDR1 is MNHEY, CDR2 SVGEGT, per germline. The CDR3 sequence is CASSWGQYSNQPQHF. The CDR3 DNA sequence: TGTGCCAGCAGTTGGGGACAGTATAGCAATCAGCCCCAGCATTTT.

As DNA, the CDR3 is TGCGCCAGCAGCTCCGGGGACACCATATATTTT. Translated, it gives CASSSGDTIYF. This chain joins TRBV5-1 and TRBJ1-3, with D unresolved. The CDR3 is made up of 11 amino acids. Trimming removed 3 bases at V and 8 bases at J, with 6 bases between. CDR1 and CDR2 (germline): SGHRS, YFSETQ.

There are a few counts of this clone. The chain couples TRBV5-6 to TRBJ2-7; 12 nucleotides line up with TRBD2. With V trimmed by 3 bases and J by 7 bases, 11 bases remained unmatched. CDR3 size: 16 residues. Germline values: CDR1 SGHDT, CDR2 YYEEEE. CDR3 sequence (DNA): TGTGCCAGCAGCTCGATGAAGAGACTAGCGGGGGTTGAGCAGTACGTC. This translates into CASSSMKRLAGVEQYV.

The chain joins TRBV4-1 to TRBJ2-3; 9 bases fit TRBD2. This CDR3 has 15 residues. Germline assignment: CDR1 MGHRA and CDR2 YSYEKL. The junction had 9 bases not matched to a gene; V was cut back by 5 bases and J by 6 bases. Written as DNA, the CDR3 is TGCGCCAGCAGCATTCGAGCGGGAGGATGGGATACGCAGTATTTT. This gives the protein CASSIRAGGWDTQYF.

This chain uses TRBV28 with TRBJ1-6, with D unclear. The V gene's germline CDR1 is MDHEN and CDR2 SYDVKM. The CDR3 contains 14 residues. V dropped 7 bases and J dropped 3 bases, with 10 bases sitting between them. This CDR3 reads CASTLPNYNSPLHF. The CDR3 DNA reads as TGTGCCAGCACTCTACCGAACTATAATTCACCCCTCCACTTT.

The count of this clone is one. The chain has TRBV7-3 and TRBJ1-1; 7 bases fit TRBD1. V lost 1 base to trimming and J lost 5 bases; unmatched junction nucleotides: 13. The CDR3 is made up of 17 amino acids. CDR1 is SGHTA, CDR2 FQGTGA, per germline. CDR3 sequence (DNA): TGTGCCAGCAGCTTAAACCCCCCCGGCGACAGGGCTACTGAAGCTTTCTTT. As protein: CASSLNPPGDRATEAFF.

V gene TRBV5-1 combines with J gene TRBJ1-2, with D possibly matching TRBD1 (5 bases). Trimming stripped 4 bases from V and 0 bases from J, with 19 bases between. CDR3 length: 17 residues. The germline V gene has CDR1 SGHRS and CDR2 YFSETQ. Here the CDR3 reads CASSPPPDMAANYGYTF. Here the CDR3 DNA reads TGCGCCAGCAGCCCCCCGCCGGACATGGCAGCTAACTATGGCTACACCTTC.

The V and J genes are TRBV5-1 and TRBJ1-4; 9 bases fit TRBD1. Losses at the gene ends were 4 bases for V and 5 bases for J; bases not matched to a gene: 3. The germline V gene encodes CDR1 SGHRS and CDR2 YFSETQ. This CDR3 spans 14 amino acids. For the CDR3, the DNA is TGCGCCAGCAGCAAGGGACAGGGAAATGAAAAACTGTTTTTT. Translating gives CASSKGQGNEKLFF.

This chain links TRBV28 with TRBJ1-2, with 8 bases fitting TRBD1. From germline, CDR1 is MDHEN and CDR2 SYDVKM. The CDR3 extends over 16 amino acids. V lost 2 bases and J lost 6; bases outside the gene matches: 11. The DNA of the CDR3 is TGTGCCAGCAGTTTAGTTAGCAGGGGGCAGGCGAATGGCTACACCTTC. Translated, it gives CASSLVSRGQANGYTF.

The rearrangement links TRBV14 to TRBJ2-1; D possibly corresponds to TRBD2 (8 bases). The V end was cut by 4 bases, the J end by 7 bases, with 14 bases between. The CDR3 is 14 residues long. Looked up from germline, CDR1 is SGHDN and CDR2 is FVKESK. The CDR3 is CASSPGQRGNEQFF. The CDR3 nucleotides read TGTGCCAGCAGCCCGGGACAGCGGGGGAATGAGCAGTTCTTC. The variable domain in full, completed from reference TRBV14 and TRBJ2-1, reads EAGVTQFPSHSVIEKGQTVTLRCDPISGHDNLYWYRRVMGKEIKFLLHFVKESKQDESGMPNNRFLAERTGGTYSTLKVQPAELEDSGVYFCASSPGQRGNEQFFGPGTRLTVL.

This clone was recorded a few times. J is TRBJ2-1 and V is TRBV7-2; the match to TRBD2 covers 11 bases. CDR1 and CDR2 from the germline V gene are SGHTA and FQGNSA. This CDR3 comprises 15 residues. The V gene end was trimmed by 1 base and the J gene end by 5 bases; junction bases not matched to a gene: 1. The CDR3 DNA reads TGTGCCAGCAGCTTAGAGACTAGCGGGAACAATGAGCAGTTCTTC. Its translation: CASSLETSGNNEQFF.

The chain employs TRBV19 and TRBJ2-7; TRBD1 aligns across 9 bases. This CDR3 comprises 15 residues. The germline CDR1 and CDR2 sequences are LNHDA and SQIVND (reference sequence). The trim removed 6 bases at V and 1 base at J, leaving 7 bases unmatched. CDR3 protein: CASRTPGTGSYEQYF. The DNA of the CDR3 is TGTGCCAGTAGGACCCCCGGGACAGGGTCCTACGAGCAGTACTTC. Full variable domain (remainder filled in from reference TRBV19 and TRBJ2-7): DGGITQSPKYLFRKEGQNVTLSCEQNLNHDAMYWYRQDPGQGLRLIYYSQIVNDFQKGDIAEGYSVSREKKESFPLTVTSAQKNPTAFYLCASRTPGTGSYEQYFGPGTRLTVT.

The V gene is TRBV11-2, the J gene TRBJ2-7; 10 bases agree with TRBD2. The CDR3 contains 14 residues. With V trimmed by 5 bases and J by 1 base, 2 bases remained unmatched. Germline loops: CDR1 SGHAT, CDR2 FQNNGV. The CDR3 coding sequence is TGTGCCAGCAGCCCGACTAGCGGGTCCTACGAGCAGTACTTC. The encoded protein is CASSPTSGSYEQYF.

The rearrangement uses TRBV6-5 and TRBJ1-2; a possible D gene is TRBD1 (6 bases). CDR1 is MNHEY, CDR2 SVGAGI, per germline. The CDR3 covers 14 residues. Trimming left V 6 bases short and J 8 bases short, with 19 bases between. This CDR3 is CASSLPGAPGGYTF. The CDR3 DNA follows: TGTGCCAGCAGCTTGCCAGGGGCCCCGGGAGGCTACACCTTC.

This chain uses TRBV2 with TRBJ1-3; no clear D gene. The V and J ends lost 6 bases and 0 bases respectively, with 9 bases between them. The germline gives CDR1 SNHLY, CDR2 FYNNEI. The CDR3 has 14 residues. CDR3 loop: CASSLSSSGNTIYF. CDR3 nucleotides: TGTGCCAGCAGCTTGTCCAGCTCTGGAAACACCATATATTTT.

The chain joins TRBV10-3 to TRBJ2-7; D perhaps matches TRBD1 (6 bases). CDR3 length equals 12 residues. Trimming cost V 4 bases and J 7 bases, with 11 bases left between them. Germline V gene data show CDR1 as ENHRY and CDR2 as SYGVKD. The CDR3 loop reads CAISGEGQEQYV. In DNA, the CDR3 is TGTGCCATCAGTGGGGAAGGACAGGAGCAGTACGTC.

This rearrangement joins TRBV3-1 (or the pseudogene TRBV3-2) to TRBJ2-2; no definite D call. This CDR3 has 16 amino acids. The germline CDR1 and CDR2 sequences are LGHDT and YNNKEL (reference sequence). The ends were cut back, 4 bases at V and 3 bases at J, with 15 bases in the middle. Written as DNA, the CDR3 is TGTGCCAGCAGCCTGCGAGGCAGCGTGCACACCGGGGAGCTGTTTTTT. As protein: CASSLRGSVHTGELFF.

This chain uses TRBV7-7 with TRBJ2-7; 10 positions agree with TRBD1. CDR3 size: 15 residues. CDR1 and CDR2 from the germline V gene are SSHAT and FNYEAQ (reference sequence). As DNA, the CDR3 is TGTGCTAGCAGCTTAGGTGGACAGGGGGCCTACGAGCAGTACGTC. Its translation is CASSLGGQGAYEQYV.

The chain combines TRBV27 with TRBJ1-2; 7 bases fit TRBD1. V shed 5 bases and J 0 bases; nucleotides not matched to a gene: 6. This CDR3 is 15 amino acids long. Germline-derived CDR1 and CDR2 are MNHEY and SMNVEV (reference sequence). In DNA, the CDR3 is TGTGCCAGCAGTACAGGGGTACGGGCTAACTATGGCTACACCTTC. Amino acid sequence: CASSTGVRANYGYTF.

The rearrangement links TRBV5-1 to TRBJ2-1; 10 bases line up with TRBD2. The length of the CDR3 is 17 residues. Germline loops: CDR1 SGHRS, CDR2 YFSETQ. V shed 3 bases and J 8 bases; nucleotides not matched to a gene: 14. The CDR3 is CASSSTGTSARWDEQFF. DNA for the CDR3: TGCGCCAGCAGCTCAACCGGGACTAGCGCCCGGTGGGATGAGCAGTTCTTC.

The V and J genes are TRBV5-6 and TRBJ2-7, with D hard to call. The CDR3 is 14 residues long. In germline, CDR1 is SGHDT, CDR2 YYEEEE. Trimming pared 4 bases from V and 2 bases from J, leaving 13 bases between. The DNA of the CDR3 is TGTGCCAGCAGCATAGCAAGACCCCCCTACGAGCAGTACTTC. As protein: CASSIARPPYEQYF.